This entry lists 27 T cell receptor beta chains sequenced from one sample in a study of T cells after yellow fever vaccination. TCRdb passed the 5' RACE reads through MiXCR, listing each CDR3 protein once. The data hold fewer than 450,000 distinct CDR3 sequences, with roughly 4.3% observed a single time. This specimen was PBMCs, taken 5 days after the yellow fever booster vaccination. These receptors were obtained from a young man who received the YFV17D yellow fever vaccine.

V is TRBV20-1 and J is TRBJ1-1; no firm D call. The V gene's germline CDR1 is DFQATT and CDR2 SNEGSKA (reference sequence). This CDR3 spans 11 amino acids. The V end was cut by 3 bases, the J end by 1 base, with 3 bases between. In nucleotides, the CDR3 is TGCAGTGCTAGGTGGAACACTGAAGCTTTCTTT. It is translated as CSARWNTEAFF.

V is TRBV7-2 and J is TRBJ2-3, with TRBD2 matching 9 bases. CDR3 length: 15 amino acids. CDR1 and CDR2 (germline): SGHTA, FQGNSA. With V trimmed by 1 base and J by 5 bases, 4 bases remained unmatched. CDR3 bases: TGTGCCAGCAGCTTAGTAGCGGGGGTGAGAGATACGCAGTATTTT. As protein: CASSLVAGVRDTQYF.

A word on this clonotype: At one of its ends the junction is not consistent with the germline gene, which may arise from a read error. This chain connects TRBV27 to TRBJ1-2; 7 nucleotides match TRBD1. Germline V CDR1 and CDR2: MNHEY, SMNVEV (reference sequence). The CDR3 runs to 16 residues. The CDR3, as DNA: TGTGCCAGCAGCTTATATTCGACAGGGTTACTCTATGGCTACACCTTC. It is translated as CASSLYSTGLLYGYTF.

The chain couples TRBV7-8 to TRBJ1-5; D perhaps matches TRBD1 (6 bases). This CDR3 comprises 17 residues. V was cut by 5 bases and J by 0 bases, with 17 bases left in between. Germline assignment: CDR1 SGHVS and CDR2 FQNEAQ. The CDR3 nucleotides read TGTGCCAGCAGCCAAGACGCGACAGGTTATAGCAATCAGCCCCAGCATTTT. It encodes CASSQDATGYSNQPQHF.

This clonotype has a count of ten or more. The gene calls are TRBV7-3 and TRBJ2-1; possibly TRBD1 for D (6 bases). This CDR3 region has 14 residues. The germline V gene encodes CDR1 SGHTA and CDR2 FQGTGA. V was pared by 5 bases and J by 8 bases, with 16 bases between. CDR3 loop: CASSLSQGPHEQFF. The DNA for the CDR3 is TGTGCCAGCAGCCTTTCACAGGGTCCGCATGAGCAGTTCTTC.

Concerning this clonotype: The germline gene is not matched at one end of the junction; a read error may be the cause. The genes are TRBV7-2 and TRBJ1-2; D is perhaps TRBD1 (5 bases). Germline CDR1 SGHTA, CDR2 FQGNSA. The CDR3 is 15 residues long. This CDR3 is CASSLAAGAKYGYTF. CDR3 coding DNA: TGTGCCAGCAGCTTAGCTGCCGGGGCTAAATATGGCTACACCTTC.

This chain links TRBV4-3 with TRBJ1-5, with D tentatively TRBD1 (5 bases). CDR3 length equals 14 residues. Per germline, CDR1 LGHNA and CDR2 YSLEER. Trimming took off 4 bases at V and 5 bases at J, with 12 bases between the two ends. DNA of the CDR3: TGCGCCAGCAGCCCGGGACTTGTCGATCAGCCCCAGCATTTT. Translation gives CASSPGLVDQPQHF.

The sample holds many counts of this clonotype. This chain uses TRBV29-1 with TRBJ2-1; D not certain. Germline lookup yields CDR1 SQVTM and CDR2 ANQGSEA. V was cut by 2 bases and J by 3 bases, with 5 bases left in between. The CDR3 contains 12 residues. The CDR3 reads CSVEIGYNEQFF. The CDR3 coding sequence is TGCAGCGTTGAAATAGGCTACAATGAGCAGTTCTTC.

This clonotype was seen ten or more times. CDR3 coding DNA: TGTGCCAGCAGCTTAGGGGGACTAGGAGATACGCAGTATTTT. It encodes CASSLGGLGDTQYF. The chain recombines TRBV11-2 with TRBJ2-3; 8 bases are shared with TRBD2. The CDR3 is 14 residues long. The germline gives CDR1 SGHAT, CDR2 FQNNGV. V lost 1 base and J lost 5; bases outside the gene matches: 2.

This clonotype was recorded many times. The V call is TRBV7-8, the J call TRBJ2-1; 9 positions match TRBD2. The junction had 9 bases not matched to a gene; V was cut back by 7 bases and J by 8 bases. The CDR3 runs to 14 residues. CDR1 and CDR2 (germline): SGHVS, FQNEAQ. The CDR3 spells CASTSGTSFYEQFF. Written as DNA, the CDR3 is TGTGCCAGCACCTCCGGGACTAGCTTCTATGAGCAGTTCTTC.

This clonotype was found many times. The chain couples TRBV12-3 or TRBV12-4 to TRBJ2-7; tentatively, D is TRBD1 (6 bases). There are 13 residues in the CDR3. The germline V and J ends were trimmed by 7 bases and 4 bases, with 14 bases remaining between them. The CDR3 region is CASKPRGGYEQYF. The CDR3 nucleotides are TGTGCCAGCAAGCCCAGGGGCGGATACGAGCAGTACTTC.

There are many counts of this clonotype. The chain carries TRBV27 and TRBJ2-7; D gene unclear. CDR1 is MNHEY and CDR2 is SMNVEV in the germline V gene (reference sequence). Deletions cut 3 bases from V and 0 bases from J, with 6 bases between. This CDR3 has 13 amino acids. The CDR3 reads CASSLAPSYEQYF. The CDR3 DNA reads TGTGCCAGCAGTTTGGCGCCCTCCTACGAGCAGTACTTC.

The rearrangement joins TRBV19 to TRBJ2-7; D might be TRBD1 or TRBD2, each matching 5 bases. The CDR3 covers 12 residues. Germline values: CDR1 LNHDA, CDR2 SQIVND (reference sequence). The V gene lost 4 bases and the J gene lost 6 bases, with 10 bases spanning the gap. CDR3 sequence: CASSNEGIEQYF. The CDR3 DNA sequence: TGTGCCAGTAGTAATGAGGGGATCGAGCAGTACTTC.

This clonotype was counted at least ten times. This chain links TRBV6-4 with TRBJ2-3, with D possibly TRBD1 on 6 matching bases. This CDR3 region has 14 residues. The germline V gene has CDR1 MRHNA and CDR2 SNTAGT. The CDR3 sequence: CLPYQGLRTDTQYF. CDR3 nucleotide sequence: TGTCTCCCGTATCAGGGGTTGAGGACAGATACGCAGTATTTT.

J is TRBJ2-3 and V is TRBV23-1; TRBD2 is a possible D gene (5 bases). TRBV23-1 is treated as an ORF (open reading frame) with a function not yet certain. CDR3 length: 14 amino acids. Trimming left V 7 bases short and J 1 base short, with 12 bases between. CDR3 in amino acids: CASTVKRGTDTQYF. The CDR3 DNA reads as TGCGCCAGCACGGTAAAGAGGGGCACAGATACGCAGTATTTT.

This clonotype was counted between two and nine times. The V call is TRBV2, the J call TRBJ2-6, with D perhaps matching TRBD1 (5 bases). The germline gives CDR1 SNHLY, CDR2 FYNNEI. Between the trimmed V and J ends, which lost 3 bases and 4 bases, there was a span of 10 bases. CDR3 size: 15 residues. The CDR3: CASSDRAEGANVLTF. The CDR3 coding sequence is TGTGCCAGCAGTGACAGGGCAGAAGGGGCCAACGTCCTGACTTTC.

There are a few counts of this clonotype. An end of the junction does not agree with germline; a read error may underlie this. V and J are TRBV6-5 and TRBJ1-2, with 9 nucleotides matching TRBD1. The CDR3 length is 14 residues. In germline, CDR1 is MNHEY, CDR2 SVGAGI. The CDR3 DNA reads TGTGCCAGCAGTCACAGGGGGCCGGCTGAGGGGTATGCCTTC. This sequence encodes CASSHRGPAEGYAF.

This clonotype was recorded many times. The chain carries TRBV29-1 and TRBJ2-2, with D unresolved. This CDR3 has 12 residues. V shed 3 bases and J shed 6 bases, with 8 bases lying between them. Germline loops: CDR1 SQVTM, CDR2 ANQGSEA. The CDR3 protein is CSVDSTPGELFF. In DNA form, the CDR3 reads TGCAGCGTTGATAGTACTCCCGGGGAGCTGTTTTTT.

The rearrangement uses TRBV6-5 and TRBJ1-2; unclear D gene. Germline V gene lookup returns CDR1 MNHEY and CDR2 SVGAGI. The CDR3 totals 15 residues. The V end lost 5 bases, the J end lost 3 bases, and 16 bases lay between the germline ends. CDR3 residues: CASSTGLVWDYGYTF. The CDR3 DNA sequence: TGTGCCAGCAGTACCGGTTTGGTTTGGGACTATGGCTACACCTTC.

In this sample, this clonotype turned up a few times. The chain uses TRBV5-1 and TRBJ2-7, with 12 bases that match TRBD2. This CDR3 spans 17 amino acids. CDR1 SGHRS and CDR2 YFSETQ come from the germline V gene. Trimming removed 3 bases from V and 2 bases from J; junction bases left unmatched: 9. The DNA for the CDR3 is TGCGCCAGCAGCTCCGCCGGACTAGCGGGGACCACCTACGAGCAGTACTTC. This codes for CASSSAGLAGTTYEQYF.

This clonotype was found a few times. Here the CDR3 reads CASSSMDRVYNEQFF. DNA of the CDR3: TGTGCCAGTAGTTCGATGGACAGGGTTTACAATGAGCAGTTCTTC. The gene calls are TRBV19 and TRBJ2-1; 8 bases line up with TRBD1. CDR1 LNHDA and CDR2 SQIVND come from the germline V gene (reference sequence). This CDR3 has 15 residues. V was pared by 5 bases and J by 4 bases, with 7 bases of the junction left unmatched.

This clonotype has just a few counts. The chain recombines TRBV6-6 with TRBJ1-2; D unclear. Germline V gene lookup returns CDR1 MNHNY and CDR2 SVGAGI (reference sequence). The CDR3 runs 13 residues. V shed 7 bases and J shed 2 bases, with 11 bases lying between them. The chain's CDR3 is CASKSGLNYGYTF. The CDR3 nucleotides are TGTGCCAGCAAGAGCGGGCTGAACTATGGCTACACCTTC.

V usage is TRBV6-2 or TRBV6-3 and J usage is TRBJ2-7; D perhaps matches TRBD1 (7 bases). Germline lookup yields CDR1 MNHEY and CDR2 SVGEGT. The CDR3 has 17 amino acids. Trimming removed 0 bases from V and 2 bases from J, with 17 bases in between. Written as DNA, the CDR3 is TGTGCCAGCAGTTACTCGATGACAGGGACTGTAGCCTACGAGCAGTACGTC. This sequence encodes CASSYSMTGTVAYEQYV.

This clonotype was detected ten times or more. This chain joins TRBV4-1 and TRBJ2-2, with 8 bases that match TRBD1. The trim removed 5 bases at V and 5 bases at J, leaving 10 bases unmatched. This CDR3 spans 16 amino acids. Per germline, CDR1 MGHRA and CDR2 YSYEKL. DNA for the CDR3: TGCGCCAGCAGCTTACGATCGACAGGGGATACCGGGGAGCTGTTTTTT. Its protein product is CASSLRSTGDTGELFF.

This clonotype was found a few times. V is TRBV6-5 and J is TRBJ1-4, with D perhaps TRBD1 (5 bases). The V end was cut by 2 bases, the J end by 8 bases, with 21 bases between. The CDR3 sequence is 17 residues long. From germline, CDR1 is MNHEY and CDR2 SVGAGI. This CDR3 is CASSYTWDALSGEKLFF. In DNA, the CDR3 is TGTGCCAGCAGTTACACATGGGACGCCCTTTCGGGGGAAAAACTGTTTTTT.

The V call is TRBV3-1, the J call TRBJ2-5; the D gene is possibly TRBD2 (7 bases). Germline CDR1 reads LGHDT; CDR2 reads YNNKEL (reference sequence). The CDR3 sequence is 16 residues long. Deletions cut 4 bases from V and 2 bases from J, with 17 bases between. CDR3 protein: CASSPEVGGRQETQYF. CDR3 coding DNA: TGTGCCAGCAGCCCTGAAGTGGGGGGGCGACAAGAGACCCAGTACTTC.

The chain links TRBV7-9 to TRBJ2-3; a weak D match, TRBD2 (6 bases). V lost 5 bases and J 4 bases, leaving 19 bases between the germline ends. From germline, CDR1 is SEHNR and CDR2 FQNEAQ (reference sequence). The CDR3 is made up of 16 amino acids. CDR3 sequence (DNA): TGTGCCAGCAGCCGGCAGCCGGGGGTAAATGCAGATACGCAGTATTTT. Translating it yields CASSRQPGVNADTQYF.